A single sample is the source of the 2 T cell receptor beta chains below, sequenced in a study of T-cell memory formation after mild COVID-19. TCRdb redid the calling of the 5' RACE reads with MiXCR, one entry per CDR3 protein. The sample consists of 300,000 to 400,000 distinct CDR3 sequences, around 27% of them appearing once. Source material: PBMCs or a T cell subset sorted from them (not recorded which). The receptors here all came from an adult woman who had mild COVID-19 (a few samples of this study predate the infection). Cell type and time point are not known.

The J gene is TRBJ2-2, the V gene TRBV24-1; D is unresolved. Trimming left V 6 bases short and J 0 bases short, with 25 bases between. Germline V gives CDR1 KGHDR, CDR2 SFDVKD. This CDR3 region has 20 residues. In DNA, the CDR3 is TGTGCCACCAGTTTATCCGGGCTCACTGGGATTGCTCCGAACACCGGGGAGCTGTTTTTT. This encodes CATSLSGLTGIAPNTGELFF.

The CDR3 nucleotides are TGTGCCAGCAGTCCACGACTAGCGGGATTTCAGACCCAGTACTTC. This sequence encodes CASSPRLAGFQTQYF. This rearrangement joins TRBV12-3 or TRBV12-4 to TRBJ2-5, with TRBD2 identical over 11 bases. This CDR3 is 15 amino acids long. J was trimmed by 6 bases and V by 5 bases; bases with no gene match: 8.